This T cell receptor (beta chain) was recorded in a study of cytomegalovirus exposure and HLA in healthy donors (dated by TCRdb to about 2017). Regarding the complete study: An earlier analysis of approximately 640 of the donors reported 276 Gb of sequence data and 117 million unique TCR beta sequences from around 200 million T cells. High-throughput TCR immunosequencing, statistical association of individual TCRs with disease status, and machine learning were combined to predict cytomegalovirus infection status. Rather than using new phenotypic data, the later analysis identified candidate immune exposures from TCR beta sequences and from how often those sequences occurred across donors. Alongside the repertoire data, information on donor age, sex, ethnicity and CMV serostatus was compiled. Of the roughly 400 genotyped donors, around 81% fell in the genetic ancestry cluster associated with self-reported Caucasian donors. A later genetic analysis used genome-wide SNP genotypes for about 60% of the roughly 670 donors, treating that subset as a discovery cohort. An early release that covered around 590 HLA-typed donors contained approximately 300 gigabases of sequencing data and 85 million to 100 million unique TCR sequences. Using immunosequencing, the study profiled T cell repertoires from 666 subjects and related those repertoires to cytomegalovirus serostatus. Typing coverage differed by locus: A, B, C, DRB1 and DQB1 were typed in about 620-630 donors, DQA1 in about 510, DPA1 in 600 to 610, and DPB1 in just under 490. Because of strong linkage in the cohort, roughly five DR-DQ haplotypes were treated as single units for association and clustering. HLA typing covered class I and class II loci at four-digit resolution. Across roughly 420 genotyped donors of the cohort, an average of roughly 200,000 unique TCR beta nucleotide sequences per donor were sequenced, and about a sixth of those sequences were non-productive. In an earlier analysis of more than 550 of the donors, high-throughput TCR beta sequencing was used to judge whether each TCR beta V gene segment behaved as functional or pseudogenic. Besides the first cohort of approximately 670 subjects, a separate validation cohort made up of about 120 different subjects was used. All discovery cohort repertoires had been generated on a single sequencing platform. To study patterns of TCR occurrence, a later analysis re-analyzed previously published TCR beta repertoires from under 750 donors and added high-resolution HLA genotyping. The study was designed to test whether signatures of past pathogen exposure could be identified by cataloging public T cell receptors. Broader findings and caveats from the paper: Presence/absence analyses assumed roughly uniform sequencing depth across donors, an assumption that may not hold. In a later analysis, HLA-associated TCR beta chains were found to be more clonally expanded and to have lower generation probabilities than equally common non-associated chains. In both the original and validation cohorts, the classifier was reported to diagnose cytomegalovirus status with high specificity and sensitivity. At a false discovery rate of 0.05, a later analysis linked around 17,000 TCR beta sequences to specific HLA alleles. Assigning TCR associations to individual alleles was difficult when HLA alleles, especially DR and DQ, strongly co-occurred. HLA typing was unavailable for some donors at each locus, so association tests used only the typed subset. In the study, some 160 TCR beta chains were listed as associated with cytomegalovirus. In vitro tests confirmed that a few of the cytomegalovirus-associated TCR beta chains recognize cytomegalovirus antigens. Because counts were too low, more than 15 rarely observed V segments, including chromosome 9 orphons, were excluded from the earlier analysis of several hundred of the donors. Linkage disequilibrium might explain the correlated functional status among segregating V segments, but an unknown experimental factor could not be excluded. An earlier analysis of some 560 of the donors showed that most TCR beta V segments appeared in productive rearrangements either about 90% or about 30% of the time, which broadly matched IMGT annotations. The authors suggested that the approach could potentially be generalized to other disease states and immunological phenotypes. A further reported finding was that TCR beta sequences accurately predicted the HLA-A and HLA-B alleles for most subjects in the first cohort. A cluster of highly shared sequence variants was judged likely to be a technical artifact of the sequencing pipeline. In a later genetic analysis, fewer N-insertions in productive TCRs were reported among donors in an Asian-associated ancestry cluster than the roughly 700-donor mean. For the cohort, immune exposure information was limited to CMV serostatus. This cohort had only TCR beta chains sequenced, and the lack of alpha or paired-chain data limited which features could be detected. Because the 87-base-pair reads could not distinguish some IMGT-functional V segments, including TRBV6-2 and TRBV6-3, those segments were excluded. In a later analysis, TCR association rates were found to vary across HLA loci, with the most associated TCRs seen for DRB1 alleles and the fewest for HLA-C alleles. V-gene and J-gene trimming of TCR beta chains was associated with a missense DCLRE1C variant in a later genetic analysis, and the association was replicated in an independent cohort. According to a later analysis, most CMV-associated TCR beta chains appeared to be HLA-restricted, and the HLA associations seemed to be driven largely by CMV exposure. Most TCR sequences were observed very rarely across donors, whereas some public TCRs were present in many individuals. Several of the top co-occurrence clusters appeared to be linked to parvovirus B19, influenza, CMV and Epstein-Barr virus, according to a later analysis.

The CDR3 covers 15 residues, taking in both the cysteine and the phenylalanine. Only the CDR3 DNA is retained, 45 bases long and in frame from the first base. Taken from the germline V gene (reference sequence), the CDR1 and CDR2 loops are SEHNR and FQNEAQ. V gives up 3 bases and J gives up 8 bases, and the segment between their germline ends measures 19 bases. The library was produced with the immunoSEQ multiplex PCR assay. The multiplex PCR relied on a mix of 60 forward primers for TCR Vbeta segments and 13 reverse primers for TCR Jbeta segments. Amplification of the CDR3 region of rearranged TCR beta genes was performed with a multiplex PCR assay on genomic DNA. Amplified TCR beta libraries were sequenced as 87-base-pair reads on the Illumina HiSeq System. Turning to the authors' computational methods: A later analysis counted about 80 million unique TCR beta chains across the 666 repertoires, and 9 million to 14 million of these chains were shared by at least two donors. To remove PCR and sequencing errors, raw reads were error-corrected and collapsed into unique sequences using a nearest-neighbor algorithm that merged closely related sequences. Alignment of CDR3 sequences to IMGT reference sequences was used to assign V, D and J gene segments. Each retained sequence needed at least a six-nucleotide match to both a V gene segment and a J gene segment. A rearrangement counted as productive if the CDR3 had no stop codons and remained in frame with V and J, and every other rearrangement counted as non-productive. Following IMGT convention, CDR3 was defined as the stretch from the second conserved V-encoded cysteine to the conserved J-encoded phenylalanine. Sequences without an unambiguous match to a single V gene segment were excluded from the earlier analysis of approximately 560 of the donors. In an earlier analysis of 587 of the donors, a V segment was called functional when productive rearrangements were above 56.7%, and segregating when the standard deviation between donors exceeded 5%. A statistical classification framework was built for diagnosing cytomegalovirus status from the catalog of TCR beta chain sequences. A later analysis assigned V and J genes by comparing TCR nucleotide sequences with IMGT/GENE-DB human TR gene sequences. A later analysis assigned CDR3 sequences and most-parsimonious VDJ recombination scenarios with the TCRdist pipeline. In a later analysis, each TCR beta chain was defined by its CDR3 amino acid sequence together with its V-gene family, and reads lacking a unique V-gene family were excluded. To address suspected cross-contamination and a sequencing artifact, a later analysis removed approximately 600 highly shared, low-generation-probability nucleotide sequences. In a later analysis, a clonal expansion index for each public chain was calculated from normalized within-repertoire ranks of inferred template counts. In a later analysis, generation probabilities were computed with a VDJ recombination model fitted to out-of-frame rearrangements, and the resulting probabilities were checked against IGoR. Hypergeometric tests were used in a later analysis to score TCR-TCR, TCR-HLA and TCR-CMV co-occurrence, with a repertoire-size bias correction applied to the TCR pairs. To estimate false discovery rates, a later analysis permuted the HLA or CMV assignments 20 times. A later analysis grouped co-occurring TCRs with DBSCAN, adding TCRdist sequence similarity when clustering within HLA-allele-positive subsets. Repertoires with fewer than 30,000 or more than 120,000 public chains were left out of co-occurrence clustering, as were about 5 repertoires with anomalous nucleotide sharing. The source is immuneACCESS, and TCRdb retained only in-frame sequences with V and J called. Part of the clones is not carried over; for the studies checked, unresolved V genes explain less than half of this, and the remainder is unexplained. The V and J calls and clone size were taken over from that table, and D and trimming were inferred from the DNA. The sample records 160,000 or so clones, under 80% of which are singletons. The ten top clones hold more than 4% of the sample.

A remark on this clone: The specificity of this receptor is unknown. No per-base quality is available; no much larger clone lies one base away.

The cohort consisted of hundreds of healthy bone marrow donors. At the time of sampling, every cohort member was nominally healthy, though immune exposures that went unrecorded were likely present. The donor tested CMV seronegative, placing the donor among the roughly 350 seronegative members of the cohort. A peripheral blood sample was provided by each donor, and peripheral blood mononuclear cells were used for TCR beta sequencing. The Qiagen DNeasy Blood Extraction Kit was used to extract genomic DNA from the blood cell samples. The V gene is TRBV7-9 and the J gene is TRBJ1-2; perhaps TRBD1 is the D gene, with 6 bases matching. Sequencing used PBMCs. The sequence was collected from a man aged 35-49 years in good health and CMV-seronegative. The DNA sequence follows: TGTGCCAGCAGCTTGTCCGGGACACCCGCGGAGGGCTACACCTTC. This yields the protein CASSLSGTPAEGYTF.